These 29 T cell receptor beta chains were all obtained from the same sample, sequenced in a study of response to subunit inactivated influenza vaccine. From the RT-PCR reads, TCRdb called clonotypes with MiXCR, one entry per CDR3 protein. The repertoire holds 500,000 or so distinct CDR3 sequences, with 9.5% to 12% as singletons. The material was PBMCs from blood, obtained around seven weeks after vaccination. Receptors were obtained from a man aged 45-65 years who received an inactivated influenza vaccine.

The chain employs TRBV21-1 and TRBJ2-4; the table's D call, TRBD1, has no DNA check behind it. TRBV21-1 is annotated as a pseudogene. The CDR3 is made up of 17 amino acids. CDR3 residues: CASSSSGGRTAKNIQYF. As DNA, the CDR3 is TGTGCCAGCAGCAGTTCGGGGGGCAGGACGGCCAAAAACATTCAGTACTTC.

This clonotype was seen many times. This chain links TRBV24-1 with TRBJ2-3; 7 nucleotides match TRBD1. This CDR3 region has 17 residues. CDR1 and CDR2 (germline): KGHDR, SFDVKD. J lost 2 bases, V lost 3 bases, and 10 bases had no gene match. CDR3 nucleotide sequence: TGTGCCACCAGTGATCAGCGACAGGGACCATACACAGATACGCAGTATTTT. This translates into CATSDQRQGPYTDTQYF.

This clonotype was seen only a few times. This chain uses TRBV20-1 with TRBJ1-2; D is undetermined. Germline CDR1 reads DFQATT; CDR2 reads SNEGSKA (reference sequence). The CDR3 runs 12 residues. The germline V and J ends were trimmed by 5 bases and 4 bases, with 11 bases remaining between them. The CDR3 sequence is CSAYDTSYGYTF. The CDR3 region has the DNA TGCAGTGCTTATGACACCTCCTATGGCTACACCTTC.

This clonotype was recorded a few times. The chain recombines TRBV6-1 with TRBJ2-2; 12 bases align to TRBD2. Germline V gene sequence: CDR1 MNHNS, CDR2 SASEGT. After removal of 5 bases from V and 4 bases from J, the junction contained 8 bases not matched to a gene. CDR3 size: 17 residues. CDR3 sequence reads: CASSKSSGGAGTGELFF. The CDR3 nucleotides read TGTGCCAGCAGTAAATCTAGCGGGGGGGCTGGCACCGGGGAGCTGTTTTTT.

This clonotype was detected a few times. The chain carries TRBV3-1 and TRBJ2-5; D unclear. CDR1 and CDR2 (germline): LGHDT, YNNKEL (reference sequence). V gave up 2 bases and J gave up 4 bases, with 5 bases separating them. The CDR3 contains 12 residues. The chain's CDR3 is CASSQITETQYF. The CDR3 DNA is TGTGCCAGCAGCCAAATCACAGAGACCCAGTACTTC.

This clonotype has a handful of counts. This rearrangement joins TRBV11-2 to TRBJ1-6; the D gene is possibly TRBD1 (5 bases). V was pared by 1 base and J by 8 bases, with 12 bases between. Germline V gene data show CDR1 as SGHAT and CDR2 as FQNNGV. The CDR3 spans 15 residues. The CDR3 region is CASSLGQGLYSPLHF. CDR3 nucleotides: TGTGCCAGCAGCTTAGGTCAGGGACTATATTCACCCCTCCACTTT.

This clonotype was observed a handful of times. CDR3 nucleotides: TGCAGTGCTAGAGATCATCAGGCCATCAATCAGCCCCAGCATTTT. It specifies CSARDHQAINQPQHF. The chain joins TRBV20-1 to TRBJ1-5; D unclear. The CDR3 is 15 residues long. V dropped 0 bases and J dropped 3 bases, with 12 bases sitting between them. The germline gives CDR1 DFQATT, CDR2 SNEGSKA (reference sequence).

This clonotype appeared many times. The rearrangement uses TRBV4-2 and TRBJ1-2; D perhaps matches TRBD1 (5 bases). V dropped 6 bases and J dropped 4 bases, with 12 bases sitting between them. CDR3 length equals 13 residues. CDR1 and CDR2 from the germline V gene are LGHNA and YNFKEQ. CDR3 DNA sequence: TGTGCCAGCAGTCCCCAGGACACCTATGGCTACACCTTC. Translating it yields CASSPQDTYGYTF.

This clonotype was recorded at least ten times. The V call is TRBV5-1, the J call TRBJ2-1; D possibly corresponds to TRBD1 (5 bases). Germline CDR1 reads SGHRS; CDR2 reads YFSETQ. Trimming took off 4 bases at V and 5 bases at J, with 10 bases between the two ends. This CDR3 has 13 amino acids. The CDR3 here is CASSALGDNEQFF. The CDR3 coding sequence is TGCGCCAGCAGCGCTCTAGGGGACAATGAGCAGTTCTTC.

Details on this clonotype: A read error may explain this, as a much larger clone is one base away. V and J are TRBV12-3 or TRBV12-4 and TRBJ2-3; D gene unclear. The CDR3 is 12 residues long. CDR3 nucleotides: TGTGACAGCACCCTAGGAACAAGCACGCAGTATTTT. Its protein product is CDSTLGTSTQYF.

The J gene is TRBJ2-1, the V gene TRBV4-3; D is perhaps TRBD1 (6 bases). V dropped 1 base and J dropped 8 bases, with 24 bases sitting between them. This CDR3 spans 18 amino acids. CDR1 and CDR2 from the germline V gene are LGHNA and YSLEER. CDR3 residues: CASSQGRGGHGISDEQFF. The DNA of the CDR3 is TGCGCCAGCAGCCAAGGTCGAGGGGGACACGGTATTTCCGATGAGCAGTTCTTC.

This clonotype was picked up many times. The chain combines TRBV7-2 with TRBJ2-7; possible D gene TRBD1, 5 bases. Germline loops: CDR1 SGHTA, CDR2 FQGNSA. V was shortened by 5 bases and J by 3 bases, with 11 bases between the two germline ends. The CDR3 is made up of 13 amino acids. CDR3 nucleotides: TGTGCCAGCAGCGATAATAGGGGCTACGAGCAGTACTTC. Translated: CASSDNRGYEQYF.

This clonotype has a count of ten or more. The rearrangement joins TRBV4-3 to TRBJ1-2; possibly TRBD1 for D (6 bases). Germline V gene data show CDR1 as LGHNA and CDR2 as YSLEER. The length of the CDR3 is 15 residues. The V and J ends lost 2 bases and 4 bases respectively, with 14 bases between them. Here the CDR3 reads CASSQITGSSYGYTF. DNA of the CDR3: TGCGCCAGCAGCCAAATAACAGGGAGCTCCTATGGCTACACCTTC.

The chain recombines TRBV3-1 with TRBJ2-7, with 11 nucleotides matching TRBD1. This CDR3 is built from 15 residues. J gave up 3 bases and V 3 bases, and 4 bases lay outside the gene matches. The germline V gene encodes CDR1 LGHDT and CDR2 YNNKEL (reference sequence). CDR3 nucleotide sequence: TGTGCCAGCAGCCACGACGGGACAGGGGGCTACGAGCAGTACTTC. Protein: CASSHDGTGGYEQYF.

CDR3 bases: TGTGCAAGTCCCCAAACCCGGACCCAAGGGAACGAGCAGTACTTC. Residues: CASPQTRTQGNEQYF. This rearrangement joins TRBV12-2 to TRBJ2-7; the table's D call, TRBD1, was not checked against the DNA. TRBV12-2 is designated a pseudogene. The CDR3 has 15 residues.

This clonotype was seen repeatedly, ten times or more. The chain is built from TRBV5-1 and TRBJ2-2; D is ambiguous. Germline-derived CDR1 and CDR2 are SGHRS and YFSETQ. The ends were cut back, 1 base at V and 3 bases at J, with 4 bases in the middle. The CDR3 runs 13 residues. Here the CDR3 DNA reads TGCGCCAGCAGCTTGTTAGACACCGGGGAGCTGTTTTTT. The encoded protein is CASSLLDTGELFF.

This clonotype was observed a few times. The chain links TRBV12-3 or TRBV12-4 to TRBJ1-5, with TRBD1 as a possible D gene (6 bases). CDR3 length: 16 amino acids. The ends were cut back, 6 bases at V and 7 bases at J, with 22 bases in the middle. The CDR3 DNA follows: TGTGCCAGCAGATCGGGACAAAGCGGGAGCTGGCAGCCCCAGCATTTT. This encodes CASRSGQSGSWQPQHF.

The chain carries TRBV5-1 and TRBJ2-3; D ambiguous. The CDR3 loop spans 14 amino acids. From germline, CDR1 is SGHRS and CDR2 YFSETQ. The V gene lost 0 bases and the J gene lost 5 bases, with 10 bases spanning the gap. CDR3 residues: CASSLDGRQDTQYF. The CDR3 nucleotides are TGCGCCAGCAGCTTGGATGGACGGCAAGATACGCAGTATTTT.

CDR3 nucleotide sequence: TGCGCCAGCAGCCAGGGAGCGTGGGGGTACGAGCAGTACTTC. Translated, it gives CASSQGAWGYEQYF. V is TRBV4-1 and J is TRBJ2-7; D might be TRBD1 or TRBD2, each matching 5 bases. From germline, CDR1 is MGHRA and CDR2 YSYEKL. The CDR3 totals 14 residues. The V gene lost 3 bases and the J gene lost 4 bases, with 13 bases spanning the gap.

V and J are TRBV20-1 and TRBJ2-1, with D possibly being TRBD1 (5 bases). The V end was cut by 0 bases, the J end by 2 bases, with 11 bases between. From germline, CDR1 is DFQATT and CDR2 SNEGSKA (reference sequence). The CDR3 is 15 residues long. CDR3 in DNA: TGCAGTGCTAGAGATCTGATCAGGGCCTACAATGAGCAGTTCTTC. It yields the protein CSARDLIRAYNEQFF.

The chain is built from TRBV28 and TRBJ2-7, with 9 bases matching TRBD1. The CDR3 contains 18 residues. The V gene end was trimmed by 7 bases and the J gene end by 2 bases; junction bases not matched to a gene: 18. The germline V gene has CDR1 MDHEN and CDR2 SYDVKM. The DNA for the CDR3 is TGTGCCAGCACGGGCCTAATCCGGCGGGGACAGGGTGCCTACGAGCAGTACTTC. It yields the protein CASTGLIRRGQGAYEQYF. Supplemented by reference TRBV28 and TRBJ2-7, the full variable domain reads DVKVTQSSRYLVKRTGEKVFLECVQDMDHENMFWYRQDPGLGLRLIYFSYDVKMKEKGDIPEGYSVSREKKERFSLILESASTNQTSMYLCASTGLIRRGQGAYEQYFGPGTRLTVT.

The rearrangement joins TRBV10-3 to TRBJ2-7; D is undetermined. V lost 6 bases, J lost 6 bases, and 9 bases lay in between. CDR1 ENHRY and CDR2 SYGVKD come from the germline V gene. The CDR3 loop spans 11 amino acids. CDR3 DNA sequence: TGTGCCATCAGCGCTGCCGGCGAGCAGTACTTC. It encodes CAISAAGEQYF.

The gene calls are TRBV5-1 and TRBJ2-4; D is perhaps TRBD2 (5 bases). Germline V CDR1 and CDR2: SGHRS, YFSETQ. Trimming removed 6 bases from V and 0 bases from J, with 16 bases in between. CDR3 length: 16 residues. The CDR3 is CASKESAGVAKNIQYF. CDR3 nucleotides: TGCGCCAGCAAGGAGTCGGCCGGGGTAGCCAAAAACATTCAGTACTTC. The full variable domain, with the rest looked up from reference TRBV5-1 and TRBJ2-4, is KAGVTQTPRYLIKTRGQQVTLSCSPISGHRSVSWYQQTPGQGLQFLFEYFSETQRNKGNFPGRFSGRQFSNSRSEMNVSTLELGDSALYLCASKESAGVAKNIQYFGAGTRLSVL.

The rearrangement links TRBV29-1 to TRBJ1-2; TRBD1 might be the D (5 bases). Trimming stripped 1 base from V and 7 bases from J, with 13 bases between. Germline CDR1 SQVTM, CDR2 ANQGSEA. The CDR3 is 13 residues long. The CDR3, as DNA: TGCAGCGTTGAAGGCGGGACGCCTCGTGGCTACACCTTC. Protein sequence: CSVEGGTPRGYTF. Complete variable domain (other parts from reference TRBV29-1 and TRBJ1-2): SAVISQKPSRDICQRGTSLTIQCQVDSQVTMMFWYRQQPGQSLTLIATANQGSEATYESGFVIDKFPISRPNLTFSTLTVSNMSPEDSSIYLCSVEGGTPRGYTFGSGTRLTVV.

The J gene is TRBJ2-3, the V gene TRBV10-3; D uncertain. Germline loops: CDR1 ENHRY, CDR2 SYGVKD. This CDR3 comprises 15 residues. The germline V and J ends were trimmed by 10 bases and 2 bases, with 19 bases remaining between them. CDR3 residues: CATSPRGEYTDTQYF. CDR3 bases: TGTGCCACCAGCCCGAGAGGAGAATACACAGATACGCAGTATTTT.

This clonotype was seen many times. This CDR3 is CSATDRGVNEQYF. CDR3 bases: TGCAGTGCTACGGACAGGGGTGTCAACGAGCAGTACTTC. This rearrangement joins TRBV20-1 to TRBJ2-7; 9 bases align to TRBD1. Per germline, CDR1 DFQATT and CDR2 SNEGSKA (reference sequence). J gave up 5 bases and V 4 bases, and 6 bases lay outside the gene matches. This CDR3 comprises 13 residues.

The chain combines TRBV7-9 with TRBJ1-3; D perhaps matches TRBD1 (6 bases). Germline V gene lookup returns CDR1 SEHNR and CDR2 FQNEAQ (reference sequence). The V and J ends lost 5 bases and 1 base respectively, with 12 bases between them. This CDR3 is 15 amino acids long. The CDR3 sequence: CASSPVTGSGNTIYF. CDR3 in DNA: TGTGCCAGCAGCCCAGTTACAGGGTCTGGAAACACCATATATTTT.

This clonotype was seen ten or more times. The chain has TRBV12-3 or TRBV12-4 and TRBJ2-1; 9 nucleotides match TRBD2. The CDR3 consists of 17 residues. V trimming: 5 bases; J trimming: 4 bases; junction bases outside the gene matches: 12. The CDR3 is CASSPGGGGREYNEQFF. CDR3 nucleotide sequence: TGTGCCAGCAGTCCTGGCGGGGGCGGGAGGGAGTACAATGAGCAGTTCTTC.

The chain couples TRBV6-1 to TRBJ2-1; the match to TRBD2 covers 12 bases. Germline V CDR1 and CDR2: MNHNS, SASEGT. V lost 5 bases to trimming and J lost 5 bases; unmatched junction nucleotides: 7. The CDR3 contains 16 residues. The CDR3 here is CASSPETSGGHNEQFF. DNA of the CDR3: TGTGCCAGCAGTCCTGAGACTAGCGGGGGACACAATGAGCAGTTCTTC.